What follows are 26 T cell receptor beta chains derived from one specimen sequenced in a study of shared clonotypes between healthy human individuals. Data came from immunoSEQ multiplex PCR; TCRdb stores just in-frame clones and leaves some out. The top ten hold over 0.12% of the sample, which has millions of clones, over 85% seen once. The specimen was naive CD4+ T cells sorted from blood. Specified subset: CD45RA+ positively selected. These receptors were collected from a man between 18 and 35 years old in good health.

This chain uses TRBV4-1 with TRBJ2-5; 7 bases match TRBD1. V was pared by 5 bases and J by 3 bases, with 3 bases of the junction left unmatched. The CDR3 loop spans 13 amino acids. The germline V gene encodes CDR1 MGHRA and CDR2 YSYEKL. The CDR3: CASSVQGKETQYF. In nucleotides, the CDR3 is TGCGCCAGCAGCGTACAGGGGAAAGAGACCCAGTACTTC.

This clone has just one count. This chain uses TRBV5-5 with TRBJ2-7, with D possibly TRBD1 on 6 matching bases. The CDR3 consists of 13 residues. The V gene's germline CDR1 is SGHKS and CDR2 YYEKEE (reference sequence). Between the trimmed V and J ends, which lost 3 bases and 9 bases, there was a span of 16 bases. DNA of the CDR3: TGTGCCAGCAGCTCGCCTGACAGGAGTCTGCAGTACTTC. As protein: CASSSPDRSLQYF.

Of note for this clone: A junction boundary mismatches the germline segment, possibly from a read error. J is TRBJ2-7 and V is TRBV18; perhaps TRBD2 as D (5 bases). This CDR3 comprises 16 residues. Germline V CDR1 and CDR2: KGHSH, LQKENI. In DNA, the CDR3 is TGTGCCAGCTCTCCACGATCGGAGGCGGCCGCCTACGAGCAGTACTTC. This translates into CASSPRSEAAAYEQYF.

This chain connects TRBV25-1 to TRBJ2-4; 13 bases agree with TRBD2. The CDR3 totals 16 residues. CDR1 and CDR2 (germline): MGHDK, SYGVNS. Trimming removed 1 base from V and 9 bases from J; junction bases left unmatched: 6. The CDR3 DNA follows: TGTGCCAGCAGTGAATTGGGGACTAGCGGGGATGTCATTCAGTACTTC. Translated, it gives CASSELGTSGDVIQYF. The complete variable domain, with remaining parts taken from reference TRBV25-1 and TRBJ2-4, reads EADIYQTPRYLVIGTGKKITLECSQTMGHDKMYWYQQDPGMELHLIHYSYGVNSTEKGDLSSESTVSRIRTEHFPLTLESARPSHTSQYLCASSELGTSGDVIQYFGAGTRLSVL.

CDR3 region: CASSQEDYSGSNFNSPLHF. CDR3 DNA: TGTGCCAGCAGCCAAGAAGATTATTCGGGGTCAAATTTTAATTCACCCCTCCACTTT. V and J are TRBV14 and TRBJ1-6, with no clear D. Germline-derived CDR1 and CDR2 are SGHDN and FVKESK. The CDR3 has 19 residues. V lost 0 bases and J lost 6, with 21 bases in between.

The sample holds one count of this clone. V is TRBV5-1 and J is TRBJ2-1, with 14 bases matching TRBD2. The V segment lost 4 bases and the J segment 8 bases; nucleotides outside the gene matches: 5. Germline lookup yields CDR1 SGHRS and CDR2 YFSETQ. The CDR3 has 15 residues. Written as DNA, the CDR3 is TGCGCCAGCAGCGGGGGGACTAGCGGGAGTTATGAGCAGTTCTTC. Its protein is CASSGGTSGSYEQFF.

This sequence joins TRBV5-1 and TRBJ2-6, with D possibly matching TRBD2 (5 bases). CDR3 length: 16 amino acids. In germline, CDR1 is SGHRS, CDR2 YFSETQ. V gave up 5 bases and J gave up 3 bases, with 15 bases separating them. In DNA, the CDR3 is TGCGCCAGCAGGAGGACCGGTGGAGGTGGGGCCAACGTCCTGACTTTC. Translation gives CASRRTGGGGANVLTF. Supplemented by reference TRBV5-1 and TRBJ2-6, the full variable domain reads KAGVTQTPRYLIKTRGQQVTLSCSPISGHRSVSWYQQTPGQGLQFLFEYFSETQRNKGNFPGRFSGRQFSNSRSEMNVSTLELGDSALYLCASRRTGGGGANVLTFGAGSRLTVL.

The J gene is TRBJ1-4, the V gene TRBV28, with 8 nucleotides matching TRBD1. The J segment lost 3 bases and the V segment lost 6 bases, leaving 3 bases of the junction unmatched. CDR1 and CDR2 (germline): MDHEN, SYDVKM. This CDR3 has 14 amino acids. Written as DNA, the CDR3 is TGTGCCAGCAGGATGACAGGGGCTAATGAAAAACTGTTTTTT. Translated, it gives CASRMTGANEKLFF.

The chain uses TRBV10-3 and TRBJ2-7, with TRBD1 matching 11 bases. CDR3 length: 14 residues. The V gene end was trimmed by 5 bases and the J gene end by 5 bases; junction bases not matched to a gene: 5. The germline CDR1 and CDR2 sequences are ENHRY and SYGVKD. CDR3 sequence: CAISKDRGPNEQYF. CDR3 nucleotide sequence: TGTGCCATCAGTAAGGACAGGGGGCCAAACGAGCAGTACTTC.

The chain couples TRBV2 to TRBJ1-5; D not certain. The CDR3 covers 16 residues. Germline V lookup: CDR1 SNHLY, CDR2 FYNNEI. Trimming shortened V by 3 bases and J by 2 bases, and 14 bases separated the two germline ends. The CDR3 reads CASSDRTFWGNQPQHF. Here the CDR3 DNA reads TGTGCCAGCAGTGATCGGACTTTTTGGGGCAATCAGCCCCAGCATTTT.

The genes are TRBV5-6 and TRBJ2-7; 11 nucleotides match TRBD1. The J segment lost 3 bases and the V segment lost 0 bases, leaving 5 bases of the junction unmatched. CDR1 and CDR2 from the germline V gene are SGHDT and YYEEEE. This CDR3 region has 16 residues. DNA for the CDR3: TGTGCCAGCAGCTTGGGGAGGGGGACAGGGGGCTACGAGCAGTACTTC. Translating it yields CASSLGRGTGGYEQYF.

The rearrangement uses TRBV10-3 and TRBJ2-7; D may be TRBD1 (5 bases). This CDR3 has 12 residues. Germline lookup yields CDR1 ENHRY and CDR2 SYGVKD. V shed 10 bases and J shed 3 bases, with 13 bases lying between them. Written as DNA, the CDR3 is TGTGCCACCACGCTCCAGGGCTACGAGCAGTACTTC. Encoded protein: CATTLQGYEQYF.

The genes are TRBV11-2 and TRBJ1-1; TRBD1 aligns across 8 bases. Germline assignment: CDR1 SGHAT and CDR2 FQNNGV. CDR3 length equals 18 residues. The ends lost 1 base at V and 0 bases at J; junction bases unmatched: 10. The CDR3: CASSLGTGLRDVNTEAFF. CDR3 in DNA: TGTGCCAGCAGCTTAGGGACAGGGTTAAGGGACGTGAACACTGAAGCTTTCTTT.

This clone was observed a few times. The chain has TRBV10-3 and TRBJ1-1, with D unclear. V was trimmed by 6 bases and J by 2 bases, leaving 10 bases between them. The CDR3 has 13 amino acids. The V gene's germline CDR1 is ENHRY and CDR2 SYGVKD. CDR3 in DNA: TGTGCCATCAGGAGGGCGGCCAACACTGAAGCTTTCTTT. Encoded protein: CAIRRAANTEAFF.

This sequence joins TRBV18 and TRBJ2-3; D gene unclear. The germline CDR1 and CDR2 sequences are KGHSH and LQKENI. Trimming stripped 3 bases from V and 6 bases from J, with 7 bases between. The CDR3 has 12 amino acids. The CDR3 region has the DNA TGTGCCAGCTCACCCGCAGCTGATACGCAGTATTTT. It yields the protein CASSPAADTQYF.

The gene calls are TRBV6-5 and TRBJ1-5; 8 bases line up with TRBD1. From germline, CDR1 is MNHEY and CDR2 SVGAGI. V shed 2 bases and J 6 bases; nucleotides not matched to a gene: 6. The CDR3 is 15 residues long. CDR3 DNA: TGTGCCAGCAGTTACGGGCAGGGGGCTGGTCAGCCCCAGCATTTT. It translates to CASSYGQGAGQPQHF.

In this sample, this clone turned up once. The chain uses TRBV7-8 and TRBJ2-7; 12 positions agree with TRBD2. The V gene end was trimmed by 1 base and the J gene end by 0 bases; junction bases not matched to a gene: 10. CDR3 size: 19 residues. Germline lookup yields CDR1 SGHVS and CDR2 FQNEAQ. The chain's CDR3 is CASSLGLGGGLAGSYEQYF. The DNA for the CDR3 is TGTGCCAGCAGCTTAGGGCTCGGTGGGGGACTAGCGGGCTCCTACGAGCAGTACTTC.

This rearrangement joins TRBV25-1 to TRBJ2-3, with D unclear. V shed 1 base and J shed 5 bases, with 7 bases lying between them. Germline V gene data show CDR1 as MGHDK and CDR2 as SYGVNS. This CDR3 is built from 13 residues. The CDR3 DNA sequence: TGTGCCAGCAGTGAATTCGGAATAGATACGCAGTATTTT. Residues: CASSEFGIDTQYF.

The chain's CDR3 is CASSQLRDTQYF. CDR3 nucleotides: TGTGCCAGCAGCCAACTTCGAGATACGCAGTATTTT. The chain combines TRBV2 with TRBJ2-3; no firm D call. V was pared by 6 bases and J by 5 bases, with 9 bases between. The CDR3 runs to 12 residues. CDR1 SNHLY and CDR2 FYNNEI come from the germline V gene.

As for this clone: Other DNA sequences within the sample encode an identical CDR3. This sequence joins TRBV5-1 and TRBJ2-7, with TRBD1 matching over 7 bases. This CDR3 spans 14 amino acids. Trimming cost V 2 bases and J 4 bases; bases outside gene matches: 6. Per the germline V gene, CDR1 is SGHRS and CDR2 is YFSETQ. The CDR3 is CASSFDREKYEQYF. CDR3 nucleotide sequence: TGCGCCAGCAGCTTTGACAGGGAGAAATACGAGCAGTACTTC.

This chain connects TRBV10-3 to TRBJ2-7, with 10 positions matching TRBD2. CDR1 ENHRY and CDR2 SYGVKD come from the germline V gene. The V segment lost 2 bases and the J segment 0 bases; nucleotides outside the gene matches: 1. The CDR3 contains 15 residues. As DNA, the CDR3 is TGTGCCATCAGTGAGGGGACTAGCGTCTCCTACGAGCAGTACTTC. It is translated as CAISEGTSVSYEQYF.

The chain joins TRBV6-5 to TRBJ1-2; no clear D gene. CDR1 is MNHEY, CDR2 SVGAGI, per germline. The CDR3 is made up of 14 amino acids. Between the trimmed V and J ends, which lost 3 bases and 1 base, there was a span of 9 bases. CDR3 in amino acids: CASSYVPGNYGYTF. The CDR3 DNA reads TGTGCCAGCAGTTATGTTCCGGGTAACTATGGCTACACCTTC.

The chain is built from TRBV7-9 and TRBJ1-1; D unresolved. V was pared by 1 base and J by 0 bases, with 9 bases between. Germline-derived CDR1 and CDR2 are SEHNR and FQNEAQ (reference sequence). This CDR3 is built from 15 residues. The CDR3 bases are TGTGCCAGCAGCTTAGGGAAAGGGATGAACACTGAAGCTTTCTTT. Protein: CASSLGKGMNTEAFF.

This chain uses TRBV7-2 with TRBJ1-2; 12 bases line up with TRBD1. Germline CDR1 is SGHTA and CDR2 is FQGNSA. Trimming took 4 bases from V and 4 from J; bases not matched to a gene: 7. This CDR3 has 16 residues. This CDR3 is CASSSPGTGGLYGYTF. In DNA, the CDR3 is TGTGCCAGCAGCTCACCCGGGACAGGGGGCCTCTATGGCTACACCTTC.

The chain joins TRBV27 to TRBJ2-5; D uncertain. There are 13 residues in the CDR3. Trimming took 6 bases from V and 3 from J, leaving 11 bases between them. Per the germline V gene, CDR1 is MNHEY and CDR2 is SMNVEV (reference sequence). The DNA of the CDR3 is TGTGCCAGCAGCCAGACTCCGAAAGAGACCCAGTACTTC. It codes for CASSQTPKETQYF.

The chain recombines TRBV29-1 with TRBJ2-3; 8 bases agree with TRBD2. V shed 7 bases and J 5 bases; nucleotides not matched to a gene: 5. Germline V lookup: CDR1 SQVTM, CDR2 ANQGSEA. This CDR3 spans 12 amino acids. The CDR3 loop is CSGARGGDTQYF. The CDR3 bases are TGCAGCGGCGCTCGGGGGGGAGATACGCAGTATTTT.